The 30 T cell receptor beta chains below all came from one sample that was sequenced in a study of cytomegalovirus exposure and HLA in healthy donors (dated by TCRdb to the late 2010s). The method was the immunoSEQ multiplex PCR assay. For the multiplex PCR, a mixture combining 60 forward primers for TCR Vbeta segments and 13 reverse primers for TCR Jbeta segments was used. What TCRdb holds here is the immuneACCESS table cut down to in-frame rearrangements. Part of the clones is not present; checked against another copy, under half of the missing clones reflect an unresolved V gene, and the others are unexplained. The sample table lists 150,000 to 200,000 clones, nearly 80% of them with a count of one. Approximately 5.4% of the sample is taken by the ten largest. Specimen: PBMCs. The source is a woman aged 25 to 39 in good health and CMV-seropositive.

The genes are TRBV25-1 and TRBJ1-2, with 10 bases that match TRBD1. Trimming removed 4 bases from V and 8 bases from J; junction bases left unmatched: 16. Germline V gene sequence: CDR1 MGHDK, CDR2 SYGVNS. The CDR3 has 17 amino acids. CDR3 protein: CASSASGTGVASEGYTF. CDR3 bases: TGTGCCAGCAGTGCCTCCGGGACAGGGGTTGCTTCGGAGGGCTACACCTTC.

About this clone: Other DNA sequences in the same sample also yield this CDR3. The chain joins TRBV28 to TRBJ1-2; no firm D call. Trimming stripped 4 bases from V and 2 bases from J, with 2 bases between. CDR3 length equals 11 residues. Per the germline V gene, CDR1 is MDHEN and CDR2 is SYDVKM. The CDR3 loop is CASSSNYGYTF. The CDR3 nucleotides are TGTGCCAGCAGTTCGAACTATGGCTACACCTTC.

The genes are TRBV29-1 and TRBJ2-3, with 11 bases that match TRBD2. Trimming took 7 bases from V and 2 from J; bases not matched to a gene: 11. The CDR3 extends over 16 amino acids. Germline assignment: CDR1 SQVTM and CDR2 ANQGSEA. This CDR3 reads CSGHSPGLAATDTQYF. In nucleotides, the CDR3 is TGCAGCGGTCACTCTCCGGGACTAGCGGCCACAGATACGCAGTATTTT.

This chain uses TRBV5-1 with TRBJ2-3; D perhaps matches TRBD1 (5 bases). The V and J ends lost 2 bases and 5 bases respectively, with 12 bases between them. The CDR3 has 14 residues. CDR1 and CDR2 from the germline V gene are SGHRS and YFSETQ. DNA of the CDR3: TGCGCCAGCAGCTTCCAACAGGTGGGAGATACGCAGTATTTT. It is translated as CASSFQQVGDTQYF. The variable domain in full, completed from reference TRBV5-1 and TRBJ2-3, reads KAGVTQTPRYLIKTRGQQVTLSCSPISGHRSVSWYQQTPGQGLQFLFEYFSETQRNKGNFPGRFSGRQFSNSRSEMNVSTLELGDSALYLCASSFQQVGDTQYFGPGTRLTVL.

The chain joins TRBV7-2 to TRBJ2-3; possibly TRBD2 for D (6 bases). CDR3 length: 16 amino acids. The germline gives CDR1 SGHTA, CDR2 FQGNSA. Trimming removed 3 bases from V and 6 bases from J, with 19 bases in between. The CDR3 coding sequence is TGTGCCAGCAGCTTGTCTACTAGCTGGGGAGAGGATACGCAGTATTTT. This codes for CASSLSTSWGEDTQYF.

The rearrangement joins TRBV6-5 to TRBJ2-1; TRBD2 matches at 8 bases. Germline lookup yields CDR1 MNHEY and CDR2 SVGAGI. This CDR3 is built from 15 residues. V was pared by 6 bases and J by 5 bases, with 9 bases of the junction left unmatched. CDR3: CASSRTSGSNNEQFF. The CDR3 region has the DNA TGTGCCAGCAGCCGAACTAGCGGATCTAACAATGAGCAGTTCTTC.

This clone was observed a single time. The chain recombines TRBV5-1 with TRBJ2-7; 8 nucleotides match TRBD2. The CDR3 is made up of 14 amino acids. CDR1 and CDR2 (germline): SGHRS, YFSETQ. The ends lost 2 bases at V and 7 bases at J; junction bases unmatched: 8. CDR3 DNA sequence: TGCGCCAGCAGCTTAACGGGAGGGCCAGGGGAGCAGTACTTC. This sequence encodes CASSLTGGPGEQYF.

This clone has more than one count but fewer than ten. The rearrangement joins TRBV4-1 to TRBJ1-3, with D perhaps TRBD1 (5 bases). CDR1 and CDR2 (germline): MGHRA, YSYEKL. There are 16 residues in the CDR3. Trimming took 4 bases from V and 6 from J, leaving 19 bases between them. CDR3 nucleotides: TGCGCCAGCAGCCCACCCACCTTCGCAGGGATAAACACCATATATTTT. It encodes CASSPPTFAGINTIYF.

The chain combines TRBV7-8 with TRBJ2-7; 11 bases fit TRBD2. Germline V gene sequence: CDR1 SGHVS, CDR2 FQNEAQ. The CDR3 loop spans 17 amino acids. V shed 2 bases, J shed 2 bases, and the junction held 8 bases outside the gene matches. The CDR3: CASSLSTTSGVPYEQYF. For the CDR3, the DNA is TGTGCCAGCAGCTTATCGACGACTAGCGGGGTCCCCTACGAGCAGTACTTC.

The chain links TRBV27 to TRBJ1-4; D not resolved. The V end lost 5 bases, the J end lost 4 bases, and 17 bases lay between the germline ends. CDR3 size: 16 residues. Germline-derived CDR1 and CDR2 are MNHEY and SMNVEV (reference sequence). CDR3 amino acids: CASSEEAGGHNEKLFF. The CDR3 bases are TGTGCCAGCAGTGAAGAGGCTGGAGGGCATAATGAAAAACTGTTTTTT.

This sequence joins TRBV27 and TRBJ1-5; D unresolved. Trimming removed 3 bases at V and 1 base at J, with 10 bases between. There are 15 residues in the CDR3. CDR1 is MNHEY, CDR2 SMNVEV, per germline (reference sequence). The CDR3 reads CASSFGRGSNQPQHF. CDR3 DNA: TGTGCCAGCAGTTTCGGACGGGGAAGCAATCAGCCCCAGCATTTT.

V gene TRBV27 combines with J gene TRBJ2-6; TRBD2 matches at 10 bases. V was clipped by 2 bases and J by 0 bases; unmatched bases: 7. This CDR3 has 19 residues. CDR1 and CDR2 (germline): MNHEY, SMNVEV (reference sequence). CDR3 bases: TGTGCCAGCAGTTTAGGGTATAGCGGGGGGATCTCTGGGGCCAACGTCCTGACTTTC. Its translation: CASSLGYSGGISGANVLTF.

The rearrangement joins TRBV11-2 to TRBJ2-5; TRBD1 agrees at 7 bases. Germline CDR1 and CDR2: SGHAT and FQNNGV. The CDR3 is made up of 16 amino acids. V was pared by 5 bases and J by 2 bases, with 11 bases of the junction left unmatched. This CDR3 reads CASSVATGPGQETQYF. The CDR3 coding sequence is TGTGCCAGCAGCGTCGCGACAGGGCCGGGGCAAGAGACCCAGTACTTC.

This clone occurred many times. The CDR3 region has the DNA TGTGCCAGCAGTTACGGCTCCGGACTAGGGACCTACGAGCAGTACTTC. Protein: CASSYGSGLGTYEQYF. This sequence joins TRBV6-5 and TRBJ2-7; 7 nucleotides agree with TRBD2. This CDR3 spans 16 amino acids. CDR1 is MNHEY and CDR2 is SVGAGI in the germline V gene. With V trimmed by 2 bases and J by 2 bases, 9 bases remained unmatched.

V gene TRBV6-5 combines with J gene TRBJ1-2; the match to TRBD1 covers 11 bases. This CDR3 region has 14 residues. Germline trimming cut 6 bases from V and 7 bases from J; bases unmatched to any gene: 7. Per germline, CDR1 MNHEY and CDR2 SVGAGI. DNA for the CDR3: TGTGCCAGCAGCAGGACAGGGGGCCGATCTGGCTACACCTTC. Its protein is CASSRTGGRSGYTF.

This chain connects TRBV7-2 to TRBJ1-2; D gene uncertain. The V and J ends lost 0 bases and 5 bases respectively, with 7 bases between them. The CDR3 totals 13 residues. Germline assignment: CDR1 SGHTA and CDR2 FQGNSA. CDR3: CASSLAFEYGYTF. The CDR3 DNA reads TGTGCCAGCAGCTTAGCCTTCGAGTATGGCTACACCTTC.

This clone showed up just a few times. This chain joins TRBV6-5 and TRBJ1-1; D is undetermined. V gave up 2 bases and J gave up 5 bases, with 12 bases separating them. The CDR3 runs 14 residues. Germline V gene sequence: CDR1 MNHEY, CDR2 SVGAGI. The CDR3 loop reads CASSYLGERTEAFF. In DNA, the CDR3 is TGTGCCAGCAGTTACCTCGGGGAGAGGACTGAAGCTTTCTTT.

The chain has TRBV5-8 and TRBJ2-3, with D possibly being TRBD2 (5 bases). The CDR3 is 16 residues long. Germline-derived CDR1 and CDR2 are SGHTS and YDEGEE. Trimming cost V 0 bases and J 3 bases, with 14 bases left between them. CDR3 residues: CASSLAVTRETDTQYF. CDR3 coding DNA: TGTGCCAGCAGCTTGGCCGTTACTAGAGAGACAGATACGCAGTATTTT.

The chain combines TRBV7-9 with TRBJ2-7; D possibly corresponds to TRBD1 (5 bases). Trimming removed 5 bases at V and 2 bases at J, with 13 bases between. Germline CDR1 reads SEHNR; CDR2 reads FQNEAQ (reference sequence). The CDR3 has 14 residues. The CDR3 DNA is TGTGCCAGCAGCGTAACGACAGAGACCTACGAGCAGTACTTC. This gives the protein CASSVTTETYEQYF.

Comments on this clone: One end of the junction fails to match germline, which may point to a read error. The genes are TRBV7-7 and TRBJ2-2, with 7 bases lining up with TRBD2. The CDR3 has 14 residues. Germline CDR1 and CDR2: SSHAT and FNYEAQ (reference sequence). The CDR3 is CASSLGLESGELFF. The CDR3 nucleotides read TGTGCTAGCAGCTTAGGACTAGAGAGCGGGGAGCTGTTTTTT.

As DNA, the CDR3 is TGTGCCAGCAGTGAATGGTCCCGGGAGACCCAGTACTTC. It translates to CASSEWSRETQYF. The rearrangement uses TRBV25-1 and TRBJ2-5; unclear D gene. The CDR3 consists of 13 residues. Trimming shortened V by 1 base and J by 5 bases, and 8 bases separated the two germline ends. The germline CDR1 and CDR2 sequences are MGHDK and SYGVNS.

This chain joins TRBV5-1 and TRBJ1-2; the D gene is possibly TRBD1 (5 bases). V lost 0 bases and J 5 bases, leaving 11 bases between the germline ends. The germline CDR1 and CDR2 sequences are SGHRS and YFSETQ. The CDR3 has 14 residues. The DNA for the CDR3 is TGCGCCAGCAGCTTGGCGGGGACTAGTTATGGCTACACCTTC. It translates to CASSLAGTSYGYTF.

The sample holds one count of this clone. The chain combines TRBV19 with TRBJ1-5; 9 nucleotides match TRBD1. CDR3 size: 16 residues. Trimming took 9 bases from V and 0 from J; bases not matched to a gene: 9. The V gene's germline CDR1 is LNHDA and CDR2 SQIVND (reference sequence). DNA of the CDR3: TGTGCCAGCCGGGACAGGGTGGTTCCTAGCAATCAGCCCCAGCATTTT. Its protein product is CASRDRVVPSNQPQHF.

The rearrangement links TRBV14 to TRBJ2-3; 10 bases match TRBD1. With V trimmed by 4 bases and J by 4 bases, 2 bases remained unmatched. The CDR3 has 14 residues. Germline V CDR1 and CDR2: SGHDN, FVKESK. CDR3 sequence: CASSLTGGPDTQYF. CDR3 coding DNA: TGTGCCAGCAGCCTGACAGGGGGCCCAGATACGCAGTATTTT.

J is TRBJ1-2 and V is TRBV5-1; 7 nucleotides line up with TRBD1. After removal of 5 bases from V and 0 bases from J, the junction contained 7 bases not matched to a gene. The CDR3 length is 15 residues. The germline V gene has CDR1 SGHRS and CDR2 YFSETQ. CDR3 protein: CASSLQGESNYGYTF. The CDR3 nucleotides are TGCGCCAGCAGTTTGCAGGGGGAATCTAACTATGGCTACACCTTC.

This clone showed up just a few times. This sequence joins TRBV6-5 and TRBJ2-1; 11 bases agree with TRBD2. J lost 8 bases, V lost 5 bases, and 5 bases had no gene match. This CDR3 is built from 14 residues. CDR1 and CDR2 (germline): MNHEY, SVGAGI. In DNA, the CDR3 is TGTGCCAGCAGTGCGACTAGCGGGACTGATGAGCAGTTCTTC. Translated: CASSATSGTDEQFF.

This clone showed up just a few times. The CDR3 is CASRAGGVGGYTF. The CDR3 DNA reads as TGTGCCAGTAGGGCAGGGGGCGTTGGAGGCTACACCTTC. V gene TRBV19 combines with J gene TRBJ1-2; 8 bases are a match to TRBD1. The trim removed 6 bases at V and 8 bases at J, leaving 8 bases unmatched. Germline CDR1 is LNHDA and CDR2 is SQIVND (reference sequence). CDR3 length: 13 amino acids.

The chain joins TRBV4-3 to TRBJ2-3; TRBD2 matches 9 bases. CDR1 LGHNA and CDR2 YSLEER come from the germline V gene. J was trimmed by 5 bases and V by 2 bases; bases with no gene match: 11. The CDR3 loop spans 17 amino acids. The CDR3 reads CASSQWISGGRGDTQYF. In DNA, the CDR3 is TGCGCCAGCAGCCAATGGATTAGCGGGGGCCGAGGAGATACGCAGTATTTT.

The chain links TRBV6-1 to TRBJ2-5; 12 bases match TRBD2. The V segment lost 6 bases and the J segment 9 bases; nucleotides outside the gene matches: 8. Germline loops: CDR1 MNHNS, CDR2 SASEGT. The CDR3 totals 14 residues. CDR3 residues: CASRERSSGGAQYF. DNA for the CDR3: TGTGCCAGCAGAGAAAGATCTAGCGGGGGGGCCCAGTACTTC.

The chain combines TRBV6-1 with TRBJ1-5, with 7 bases identical to TRBD1. The CDR3 totals 15 residues. The germline CDR1 and CDR2 sequences are MNHNS and SASEGT. Trimming cost V 7 bases and J 4 bases; bases outside gene matches: 10. The CDR3 loop is CASTSLRDSNQPQHF. The CDR3 nucleotides are TGTGCCAGCACAAGTCTCCGGGACAGTAATCAGCCCCAGCATTTT.